A single TCR beta chain is shown here with its context. V was cut by 5 bases and J by 3 bases, with 14 bases left in between. This CDR3 has 14 amino acids. The germline V gene encodes CDR1 SGHNT and CDR2 YYREEE (reference sequence). Repertoires were generated with immunoSEQ multiplex PCR, while TCRdb's copy carries only in-frame clones and drops some. The table has 350,000 to 600,000 clones, roughly nine tenths seen once. The data were taken from a study of Ad26.COV2.S vaccination and SARS-CoV-2 variants. Documented treatment: around 19 received Ad26.COV2.S at low or high dose, single or two shots; about five received placebo; per-sample allocation not given. Sample collection was performed on day 63 after the first vaccine or placebo injection. Vaccination employed an Ad26 vector expressing the Wuhan-strain SARS-CoV-2 spike.

This chain connects TRBV5-4 to TRBJ1-1; D perhaps matches TRBD1 (5 bases). This TCR was recovered from a person between 18 and 65 years old who received the Ad26.COV2.S COVID-19 vaccine or a placebo. This specimen consisted of peripheral blood, obtained in a trial of Ad26.COV2.S vaccine versus placebo. CDR3 DNA sequence: TGTGCCAGCAGGCCAGGGCTCTGGGACACTGAAGCTTTCTTT. Translating it yields CASRPGLWDTEAFF.